These 2 T cell receptor beta chains were sequenced from one sample in a study of graft-versus-host responses after intestinal transplantation. No antigen has been assigned to these receptors. The protocol was immunoSEQ multiplex PCR, while the TCRdb copy is restricted to in-frame clones and leaves out a portion. Seen here are roughly 100,000 clones, roughly 93% observed once, and the top ten hold 1.2%. Sample: unstimulated CD8+ T cells sorted from spleen or lymph node cells, taken before intestinal transplant. These TCRs come from a human donor who received an intestinal transplant.

The chain recombines TRBV29-1 with TRBJ2-5; a weak D match, TRBD1 (5 bases). CDR1 and CDR2 from the germline V gene are SQVTM and ANQGSEA. Between the trimmed V and J ends, which lost 5 bases and 5 bases, there was a span of 15 bases. The CDR3 length is 13 residues. The CDR3 sequence: CSVFSGHGETQYF. The CDR3 DNA reads TGCAGCGTTTTCTCAGGGCATGGGGAGACCCAGTACTTC.

V is TRBV9 and J is TRBJ2-7; 8 nucleotides align to TRBD2. This CDR3 is 14 amino acids long. The J segment lost 5 bases and the V segment lost 3 bases, leaving 7 bases of the junction unmatched. CDR1 is SGDLS and CDR2 is YYNGEE in the germline V gene. The CDR3 spells CASSAGGTRNEQYF. The CDR3 bases are TGTGCCAGCAGCGCGGGGGGGACGAGGAACGAGCAGTACTTC. The whole variable domain, remainder taken from reference TRBV9 and TRBJ2-7, is DSGVTQTPKHLITATGQRVTLRCSPRSGDLSVYWYQQSLDQGLQFLIQYYNGEERAKGNILERFSAQQFPDLHSELNLSSLELGDSALYFCASSAGGTRNEQYFGPGTRLTVT.